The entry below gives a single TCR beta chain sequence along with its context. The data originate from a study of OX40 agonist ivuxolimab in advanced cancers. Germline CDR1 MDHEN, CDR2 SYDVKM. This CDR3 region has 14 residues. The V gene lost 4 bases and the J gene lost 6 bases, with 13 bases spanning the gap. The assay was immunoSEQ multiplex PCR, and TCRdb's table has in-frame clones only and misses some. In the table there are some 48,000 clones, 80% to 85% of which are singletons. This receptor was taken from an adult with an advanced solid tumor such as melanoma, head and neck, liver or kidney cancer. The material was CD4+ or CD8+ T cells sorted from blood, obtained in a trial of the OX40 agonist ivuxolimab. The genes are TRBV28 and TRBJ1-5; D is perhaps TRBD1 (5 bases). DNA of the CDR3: TGTGCCAGCAGTTCTTCAGGGACGTTTCAGCCCCAGCATTTT. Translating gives CASSSSGTFQPQHF. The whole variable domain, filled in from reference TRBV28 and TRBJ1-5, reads DVKVTQSSRYLVKRTGEKVFLECVQDMDHENMFWYRQDPGLGLRLIYFSYDVKMKEKGDIPEGYSVSREKKERFSLILESASTNQTSMYLCASSSSGTFQPQHFGDGTRLSIL.